The next 20 T cell receptor beta chains were all read from a single sample in a study of T cell responses to AZD1222 COVID-19 vaccine. Measured with immunoSEQ multiplex PCR; TCRdb has only the in-frame clones, and not every one. This sample has roughly 120,000 clones; 88% occur once, and the top ten carry approximately 18%. Sequenced material: peripheral blood, taken on day 0 of MenACWY control vaccination. All receptors come from an adult in good health.

The chain carries TRBV14 and TRBJ1-4; TRBD1 matches 9 bases. This CDR3 has 16 amino acids. Trimming at V came to 5 bases and at J to 6 bases, leaving 10 bases not matched to a gene. From germline, CDR1 is SGHDN and CDR2 FVKESK. CDR3 DNA sequence: TGTGCCAGCAGCGCAACAGGGGGCGCGTCGGATGAAAAACTGTTTTTT. Translating gives CASSATGGASDEKLFF.

The CDR3 loop reads CASSSHRGGSEKLFF. As DNA, the CDR3 is TGTGCCAGCAGTTCTCACAGGGGAGGGAGTGAAAAACTGTTTTTT. The chain uses TRBV2 and TRBJ1-4; 7 bases agree with TRBD1. The CDR3 contains 15 residues. The J segment lost 7 bases and the V segment lost 5 bases, leaving 10 bases of the junction unmatched. Germline CDR1 is SNHLY and CDR2 is FYNNEI.

This clone was detected only once. The rearrangement links TRBV10-3 to TRBJ1-2; 9 bases match TRBD1. The CDR3 consists of 13 residues. Unmatched junction bases numbered 10, after V lost 9 bases and J lost 8 bases. Germline CDR1 is ENHRY and CDR2 is SYGVKD. The chain's CDR3 is CAIGQGFYEGYTF. CDR3 coding DNA: TGTGCCATAGGACAGGGGTTTTATGAGGGCTACACCTTC.

The chain's CDR3 is CASSPEDGPYEQYF. As DNA, the CDR3 is TGTGCCAGCAGTCCAGAGGACGGCCCCTACGAGCAGTACTTC. This chain connects TRBV6-2 or TRBV6-3 to TRBJ2-7, with D unclear. Trimming left V 5 bases short and J 2 bases short, with 13 bases between. The CDR3 loop spans 14 amino acids. Germline V lookup: CDR1 MNHEY, CDR2 SVGEGT.

This clone was observed a handful of times. The rearrangement links TRBV6-5 to TRBJ1-1, with a tentative D call TRBD1 (5 bases). CDR1 and CDR2 (germline): MNHEY, SVGAGI. The V end was cut by 2 bases, the J end by 2 bases, with 12 bases between. There are 15 residues in the CDR3. The CDR3 sequence: CASSYSGAANTEAFF. DNA of the CDR3: TGTGCCAGCAGTTACAGTGGGGCGGCAAACACTGAAGCTTTCTTT.

The chain is built from TRBV5-4 and TRBJ1-3; D unresolved. V was clipped by 4 bases and J by 7 bases, with 18 bases between them. In germline, CDR1 is SGHNT, CDR2 YYREEE (reference sequence). This CDR3 has 15 amino acids. The CDR3 nucleotides are TGTGCCAGCAGCGCACCGGACTTCACGGCGAACACCATATATTTT. Its protein is CASSAPDFTANTIYF.

The chain links TRBV9 to TRBJ2-3; possible D gene TRBD2, 5 bases. The CDR3 is made up of 15 amino acids. Trimming pared 3 bases from V and 4 bases from J, leaving 15 bases between. CDR1 and CDR2 from the germline V gene are SGDLS and YYNGEE. DNA of the CDR3: TGTGCCAGCAGCGCCACGGGGAATGTCCCAGATACGCAGTATTTT. Amino acids: CASSATGNVPDTQYF. Combining the CDR3 with reference TRBV9 and TRBJ2-3 gives the whole variable domain DSGVTQTPKHLITATGQRVTLRCSPRSGDLSVYWYQQSLDQGLQFLIQYYNGEERAKGNILERFSAQQFPDLHSELNLSSLELGDSALYFCASSATGNVPDTQYFGPGTRLTVL.

The chain couples TRBV27 to TRBJ2-2, with D possibly matching TRBD2 (5 bases). Germline CDR1 is MNHEY and CDR2 is SMNVEV (reference sequence). This CDR3 region has 14 residues. Trimming pared 6 bases from V and 2 bases from J, leaving 10 bases between. In nucleotides, the CDR3 is TGTGCCAGCAGATTCGCGGGTAACACCGGGGAGCTGTTTTTT. It specifies CASRFAGNTGELFF.

V gene TRBV6-5 combines with J gene TRBJ2-1, with D unresolved. CDR1 is MNHEY and CDR2 is SVGAGI in the germline V gene. This CDR3 region has 11 residues. V lost 6 bases to trimming and J lost 5 bases, with 5 bases between them. The CDR3 bases are TGTGCCAGCAGCCCAGACAATGAGCAGTTCTTC. Encoded protein: CASSPDNEQFF.

The genes are TRBV19 and TRBJ1-2; 7 bases are a match to TRBD1. The CDR3 is 14 residues long. Germline V CDR1 and CDR2: LNHDA, SQIVND (reference sequence). Losses at the gene ends were 8 bases for V and 2 bases for J; bases not matched to a gene: 8. The CDR3 DNA follows: TGTGCCAGTCGACAGGGACTGGTGAACTATGGCTACACCTTC. Translation gives CASRQGLVNYGYTF. Looking up the rest from reference TRBV19 and TRBJ1-2 gives the full variable domain: DGGITQSPKYLFRKEGQNVTLSCEQNLNHDAMYWYRQDPGQGLRLIYYSQIVNDFQKGDIAEGYSVSREKKESFPLTVTSAQKNPTAFYLCASRQGLVNYGYTFGSGTRLTVV.

The CDR3 DNA reads as TGTGCCAGCAGCTCCCAGGATAGCAATCAGCCCCAGCATTTT. Protein product: CASSSQDSNQPQHF. The chain links TRBV7-9 to TRBJ1-5; D uncertain. The V end was cut by 4 bases, the J end by 0 bases, with 7 bases between. The CDR3 totals 14 residues. Germline-derived CDR1 and CDR2 are SEHNR and FQNEAQ (reference sequence).

The chain couples TRBV3-1 (or the pseudogene TRBV3-2) to TRBJ2-1, with a possible D match to TRBD2 (6 bases). Trimming left V 5 bases short and J 10 bases short, with 12 bases between. The CDR3 is 12 amino acids. The germline CDR1 and CDR2 sequences are LGHDT and YNNKEL (reference sequence). CDR3 loop: CASSFPLAEQFF. In DNA, the CDR3 is TGTGCCAGCAGCTTCCCACTAGCAGAGCAGTTCTTC.

The chain joins TRBV30 to TRBJ1-3; TRBD1 might be the D (6 bases). The V end lost 5 bases, the J end lost 5 bases, and 13 bases lay between the germline ends. CDR1 is GTSNPN and CDR2 is SVGIG in the germline V gene (reference sequence). The CDR3 is 13 residues long. The CDR3 bases are TGTGCCTGGCAAACGGGGGGCCGAAACACCATATATTTT. It is translated as CAWQTGGRNTIYF.

This chain uses TRBV27 with TRBJ2-2; D call uncertain. CDR3 length equals 13 residues. CDR1 is MNHEY, CDR2 SMNVEV, per germline (reference sequence). V was cut by 1 base and J by 7 bases, with 7 bases left in between. This CDR3 reads CASSLYGLGELFF. For the CDR3, the DNA is TGTGCCAGCAGTTTATATGGCCTCGGGGAGCTGTTTTTT.

The chain couples TRBV11-2 to TRBJ2-7; unclear D gene. V was pared by 1 base and J by 8 bases, with 12 bases between. This CDR3 region has 13 residues. The germline V gene encodes CDR1 SGHAT and CDR2 FQNNGV. The CDR3 region is CASSLGGRSQQYF. CDR3 bases: TGTGCCAGCAGCTTAGGCGGCAGGTCGCAGCAGTACTTC.

The chain joins TRBV28 to TRBJ1-6; TRBD1 is a possible D gene (6 bases). Trimming shortened V by 2 bases and J by 0 bases, and 11 bases separated the two germline ends. This CDR3 has 17 amino acids. Germline CDR1 MDHEN, CDR2 SYDVKM. The CDR3 reads CASSLGGASSYNSPLHF. CDR3 DNA: TGTGCCAGCAGTTTAGGGGGGGCCAGCTCCTATAATTCACCCCTCCACTTT. Based on the CDR3 plus reference TRBV28 and TRBJ1-6, the full variable domain is DVKVTQSSRYLVKRTGEKVFLECVQDMDHENMFWYRQDPGLGLRLIYFSYDVKMKEKGDIPEGYSVSREKKERFSLILESASTNQTSMYLCASSLGGASSYNSPLHFGNGTRLTVT.

The V gene is TRBV18, the J gene TRBJ1-6; D gene unclear. Looked up from germline, CDR1 is KGHSH and CDR2 is LQKENI. The length of the CDR3 is 13 residues. V was shortened by 3 bases and J by 7 bases, with 7 bases between the two germline ends. CDR3: CASSPAWNSPLHF. Here the CDR3 DNA reads TGTGCCAGCTCACCGGCGTGGAATTCACCCCTCCACTTT.

The J gene is TRBJ1-4, the V gene TRBV12-3 or TRBV12-4; D uncertain. The CDR3 loop spans 12 amino acids. V gave up 6 bases and J gave up 5 bases, with 7 bases separating them. DNA for the CDR3: TGTGCCAGCAGCCCGGGGAATGAAAAACTGTTTTTT. As protein: CASSPGNEKLFF.

The chain couples TRBV11-1 to TRBJ1-6; D is possibly TRBD1 (5 bases). The CDR3 sequence is 15 residues long. V shed 5 bases and J shed 5 bases, with 13 bases lying between them. Per germline, CDR1 SGHAT and CDR2 FQDESV (reference sequence). CDR3 residues: CASSPSRADNSPLHF. The CDR3 region has the DNA TGTGCCAGCAGCCCCAGCAGGGCGGATAATTCACCCCTCCACTTT.

V usage is TRBV10-3 and J usage is TRBJ1-2; D is unclear. The CDR3 is made up of 14 amino acids. Germline values: CDR1 ENHRY, CDR2 SYGVKD. Deletions cut 0 bases from V and 4 bases from J, with 9 bases between. In DNA, the CDR3 is TGTGCCATCAGTGAGTCGGGCGATGGCTATGGCTACACCTTC. It is translated as CAISESGDGYGYTF.